The 24 T cell receptor beta chains presented below share a single source sample, sequenced in a study of cytomegalovirus exposure and HLA in healthy donors (dated by TCRdb to 2017 to 2019). The library was generated by the immunoSEQ multiplex PCR assay. A mixture of 60 forward primers for TCR Vbeta segments and 13 reverse primers for TCR Jbeta segments was used in the multiplex PCR. In its TCRdb copy, this immuneACCESS table keeps in-frame sequences only and misses some clones. Where compared with another copy, unresolved V genes explain less than half of these, and the others have no known cause. For this sample there are some 200,000 clones; around 76% appear just once. Around 2% of the sample goes to the ten largest clones. The sequenced sample consisted of PBMCs. The receptors come from a woman aged 30 to 39 in good health and CMV-seropositive.

For this clone: Mismatch with germline at one junction end may stem from a read error. The V and J genes are TRBV19 and TRBJ2-3, with TRBD1 matching 12 bases. Germline CDR1 reads LNHDA; CDR2 reads SQIVND (reference sequence). This CDR3 region has 15 residues. The CDR3 reads CASSTGTGGTDTQYF. The CDR3 nucleotides read TGTGCCAGTAGTACAGGGACAGGGGGCACGGATACGCAGTATTTT. The full variable domain, in which reference TRBV19 and TRBJ2-3 provide the parts outside the CDR3, is DGGITQSPKYLFRKEGQNVTLSCEQNLNHDAMYWYRQDPGQGLRLIYYSQIVNDFQKGDIAEGYSVSREKKESFPLTVTSAQKNPTAFYLCASSTGTGGTDTQYFGPGTRLTVL.

The gene calls are TRBV5-6 and TRBJ1-5; 8 nucleotides line up with TRBD1. CDR1 SGHDT and CDR2 YYEEEE come from the germline V gene. V shed 0 bases and J 0 bases; nucleotides not matched to a gene: 2. This CDR3 spans 16 amino acids. For the CDR3, the DNA is TGTGCCAGCAGCTTGGGGACAGGGTATAGCAATCAGCCCCAGCATTTT. Residues: CASSLGTGYSNQPQHF.

This chain connects TRBV6-6 to TRBJ1-5, with 7 bases identical to TRBD1. The CDR3 spans 14 residues. V was clipped by 1 base and J by 6 bases; unmatched bases: 3. Germline CDR1 reads MNHNY; CDR2 reads SVGAGI (reference sequence). The CDR3 bases are TGTGCCAGCAGTTACTTGACAGGGACTCAGCCCCAGCATTTT. It codes for CASSYLTGTQPQHF.

This rearrangement joins TRBV2 to TRBJ2-1; 7 bases map to TRBD1. V shed 5 bases and J 3 bases; nucleotides not matched to a gene: 7. The CDR3 loop spans 15 amino acids. Germline V lookup: CDR1 SNHLY, CDR2 FYNNEI. CDR3 in DNA: TGTGCCAGCAGTAGTAGAGGGGGCTTCTACAATGAGCAGTTCTTC. As protein: CASSSRGGFYNEQFF.

The genes are TRBV18 and TRBJ2-7; perhaps TRBD2 as D (5 bases). The CDR3 runs to 14 residues. V lost 3 bases to trimming and J lost 1 base, with 10 bases between them. Germline CDR1 is KGHSH and CDR2 is LQKENI. The CDR3 coding sequence is TGTGCCAGCTCACCCCTCTCGGGATCCTACGAGCAGTACTTC. Residues: CASSPLSGSYEQYF.

This clone was detected only once. This chain links TRBV6-1 with TRBJ2-6; TRBD1 matches 9 bases. The CDR3 consists of 15 residues. Germline assignment: CDR1 MNHNS and CDR2 SASEGT. V trimming: 7 bases; J trimming: 2 bases; junction bases outside the gene matches: 3. The CDR3 here is CASNNRGPGANVLTF. CDR3 bases: TGTGCCAGCAATAACAGGGGGCCTGGGGCCAACGTCCTGACTTTC.

CDR3 amino acids: CASSPQGSWGYTF. DNA of the CDR3: TGTGCCAGCAGTCCACAGGGGAGTTGGGGCTACACCTTC. The chain couples TRBV6-1 to TRBJ1-2, with 7 bases fitting TRBD1. The germline V gene has CDR1 MNHNS and CDR2 SASEGT. The CDR3 is 13 residues long. V dropped 5 bases and J dropped 8; count of bases not matched to a gene: 8.

The count of this clone is one. The genes are TRBV21-1 and TRBJ2-2; TRBD2 was called by the table and not checked on the DNA. TRBV21-1 is an annotated pseudogene. The CDR3 sequence is 16 residues long. The CDR3 loop reads CASSKRGPLYTGELFF. The CDR3 DNA is TGTGCCAGCAGCAAAAGAGGGCCGCTTTACACCGGGGAGCTGTTTTTT.

V usage is TRBV5-4 and J usage is TRBJ1-1, with D possibly being TRBD1 (6 bases). Trimming cost V 0 bases and J 2 bases, with 11 bases left between them. This CDR3 is 15 amino acids long. CDR1 is SGHNT and CDR2 is YYREEE in the germline V gene (reference sequence). For the CDR3, the DNA is TGTGCCAGCAGCTTGGGAAAACAGGGAAACACTGAAGCTTTCTTT. Encoded protein: CASSLGKQGNTEAFF.

The chain uses TRBV7-8 and TRBJ1-6, with 7 bases aligning to TRBD1. The V gene end was trimmed by 5 bases and the J gene end by 8 bases; junction bases not matched to a gene: 6. The CDR3 runs to 14 residues. Germline loops: CDR1 SGHVS, CDR2 FQNEAQ. The CDR3 nucleotides are TGTGCCAGCAGCCGACAGGGTTGGGATTCACCCCTCCACTTT. The encoded protein is CASSRQGWDSPLHF.

The chain carries TRBV10-3 and TRBJ2-5; D ambiguous. The DNA end lines up better with TRBJ2-7; the J call may be wrong. The CDR3 runs to 12 residues. The germline CDR1 and CDR2 sequences are ENHRY and SYGVKD. The CDR3 region has the DNA TGTGCCATCAGTGAGTCCGGTAACGAGCAGTACTTC. It codes for CAISESGNEQYF.

The chain carries TRBV7-9 and TRBJ1-4, with no clear D. The CDR3 is 15 amino acids. V lost 5 bases, J lost 8 bases, and 18 bases lay in between. CDR1 and CDR2 from the germline V gene are SEHNR and FQNEAQ (reference sequence). CDR3 DNA sequence: TGTGCCAGCAGCGCTACCCGAGACTACCGGGAAAAACTGTTTTTT. Translation gives CASSATRDYREKLFF.

The V and J genes are TRBV7-2 and TRBJ2-1; D is perhaps TRBD1 (5 bases). Per germline, CDR1 SGHTA and CDR2 FQGNSA. The V end was cut by 5 bases, the J end by 7 bases, with 12 bases between. The CDR3 runs to 13 residues. The DNA of the CDR3 is TGTGCCAGCAGCATCTTAAGGGGAAATGAGCAGTTCTTC. As protein: CASSILRGNEQFF.

V gene TRBV28 combines with J gene TRBJ1-5; 10 bases align to TRBD1. The CDR3 sequence is 17 residues long. The V gene end was trimmed by 6 bases and the J gene end by 1 base; junction bases not matched to a gene: 9. From germline, CDR1 is MDHEN and CDR2 SYDVKM. CDR3 protein: CASSTGQGLGSNQPQHF. In DNA, the CDR3 is TGTGCCAGCAGCACGGGACAGGGGCTCGGGAGCAATCAGCCCCAGCATTTT.

The chain recombines TRBV5-6 with TRBJ2-3; TRBD2 matches 8 bases. This CDR3 is 15 amino acids long. With 3 bases clipped from V and 2 bases from J, the junction kept 5 bases outside the gene matches. Germline CDR1 SGHDT, CDR2 YYEEEE. CDR3 in DNA: TGTGCCAGCAGCTCACTAGCGGATCTCACAGATACGCAGTATTTT. Protein product: CASSSLADLTDTQYF.

V is TRBV7-2 and J is TRBJ2-5; D ambiguous. Near its end, the DNA agrees better with TRBJ2-7, so the J call may be wrong. Germline CDR1 and CDR2: SGHTA and FQGNSA. This CDR3 is 15 amino acids long. CDR3 bases: TGTGCCAGCAGCTTAGGTCCAGGCCAAAGCTACGAGCAGTACTTC. This codes for CASSLGPGQSYEQYF.

The chain has TRBV7-2 and TRBJ2-4, with TRBD2 as a possible D gene (6 bases). This CDR3 spans 14 amino acids. V gave up 5 bases and J gave up 8 bases, with 16 bases separating them. Germline CDR1 reads SGHTA; CDR2 reads FQGNSA. Here the CDR3 reads CASSLGGTEDIQYF. CDR3 coding DNA: TGTGCCAGCAGCCTGGGCGGGACCGAGGACATTCAGTACTTC.

The V gene is TRBV9, the J gene TRBJ2-5; 13 positions match TRBD2. Germline V gene lookup returns CDR1 SGDLS and CDR2 YYNGEE. CDR3 length: 16 residues. The V and J ends lost 4 bases and 4 bases, in that order; junction bases with no gene match: 7. The CDR3 reads CASSTPRTSGRETQYF. CDR3 coding DNA: TGTGCCAGCAGCACTCCTCGGACTAGCGGGAGAGAGACCCAGTACTTC. Together with reference TRBV9 and TRBJ2-5, the CDR3 gives the full variable domain: DSGVTQTPKHLITATGQRVTLRCSPRSGDLSVYWYQQSLDQGLQFLIQYYNGEERAKGNILERFSAQQFPDLHSELNLSSLELGDSALYFCASSTPRTSGRETQYFGPGTRLLVL.

This clone has a handful of counts. The chain has TRBV28 and TRBJ2-7; 7 positions match TRBD1. CDR1 MDHEN and CDR2 SYDVKM come from the germline V gene. The CDR3 contains 14 residues. Losses at the gene ends were 6 bases for V and 3 bases for J; bases not matched to a gene: 8. CDR3 sequence: CASSSLTGYYEQYF. The CDR3, as DNA: TGTGCCAGCAGCTCCCTGACAGGGTACTACGAGCAGTACTTC.

In this sample, this clone turned up a few times. J is TRBJ1-5 and V is TRBV2; 11 nucleotides line up with TRBD1. The CDR3 covers 14 residues. Germline CDR1 reads SNHLY; CDR2 reads FYNNEI. Trimming took 4 bases from V and 7 from J; bases not matched to a gene: 3. CDR3 in DNA: TGTGCCAGCAGTGCCGGGACAGGGGGACAGCCCCAGCATTTT. Its protein is CASSAGTGGQPQHF. Looking up the rest from reference TRBV2 and TRBJ1-5 gives the full variable domain: EPEVTQTPSHQVTQMGQEVILRCVPISNHLYFYWYRQILGQKVEFLVSFYNNEISEKSEIFDDQFSVERPDGSNFTLKIRSTKLEDSAMYFCASSAGTGGQPQHFGDGTRLSIL.

This clone was observed once. The rearrangement uses TRBV9 and TRBJ2-7, with 8 bases that match TRBD2. The V and J ends lost 2 bases and 1 base, in that order; junction bases with no gene match: 5. From germline, CDR1 is SGDLS and CDR2 YYNGEE. The CDR3 consists of 15 residues. CDR3 residues: CASSVGREESYEQYF. For the CDR3, the DNA is TGTGCCAGCAGCGTTGGGCGGGAGGAGTCCTACGAGCAGTACTTC.

This clone turned up a few times. Other DNA sequences in the sample encode the same CDR3. The chain is built from TRBV5-4 and TRBJ1-3; perhaps TRBD1 as D (6 bases). The germline V and J ends were trimmed by 4 bases and 0 bases, with 8 bases remaining between them. Germline values: CDR1 SGHNT, CDR2 YYREEE (reference sequence). This CDR3 contains 14 residues. CDR3 in DNA: TGTGCCAGCAGCCCCAGGGGCTCTGGAAACACCATATATTTT. Its protein is CASSPRGSGNTIYF.

This chain joins TRBV7-2 and TRBJ1-4; TRBD1 matches at 10 bases. Looked up from germline, CDR1 is SGHTA and CDR2 is FQGNSA. The V and J ends lost 2 bases and 8 bases, in that order; junction bases with no gene match: 5. This CDR3 spans 15 amino acids. The CDR3 here is CASSLRGTGEEKLFF. The CDR3 DNA sequence: TGTGCCAGCAGCTTACGTGGGACAGGGGAAGAAAAACTGTTTTTT.

The rearrangement links TRBV5-1 to TRBJ1-2, with D tentatively TRBD1 (5 bases). Trimming took off 3 bases at V and 5 bases at J, with 11 bases between the two ends. Germline CDR1 SGHRS, CDR2 YFSETQ. This CDR3 has 13 residues. This chain's CDR3 is CASSSDAGYGYTF. The CDR3 DNA reads TGCGCCAGCAGCTCGGACGCAGGGTATGGCTACACCTTC.